Given below is one T cell receptor (beta chain) in context. Its cognate antigen has yet to be identified. No much larger clonotype is one base removed from it; base qualities were not supplied. Set within a cohort of healthcare workers in London, UK, this nested case-control study involved weekly PCR testing of nasopharyngeal swabs along with blood sampling. Healthcare workers were recruited during the week of the UK lockdown, between 23 and 31 March 2020, and followed weekly for up to roughly 15 weeks. Library construction relied on 5' RACE. Instrument used: NextSeq 500. To correct for sequencing error and PCR bias, the TCR library protocol tagged individual cDNA molecules with unique molecular identifiers. Both TCR alpha and beta chains were sequenced, and tight co-correlation was observed between alpha and beta sequence abundances in each sample. On the authors' methods: V gene, J gene and CDR3 annotation of TCR sequences was performed with Decombinator V4. TCRs were defined as expanded if a significant change between any two time points was detected under a Poisson model with p below 0.0001. Abundances of TCRs were expressed as counts per million after normalisation to the total number of TCRs sequenced in each sample. TRAV1-2 paired with TRAJ12, TRAJ20 or TRAJ33 defined MAIT TCRs, while TRAV10 paired with TRAJ18 defined iNKT TCRs. VDJdb, accessed 1 November 2021, was searched for CMV, EBV and SARS-CoV-2 annotated TCRs, with TCRs annotated for multiple antigens excluded. TCRdb reworked the public reads: Q25 trimming with fastp, MiXCR clone assembly, productive beta chains retained. Each CDR3 protein appears once, grouped with its most common genes and DNA. Here the V and J calls rest on TCRdb's processing, not on the authors' analysis. Across this sample there are around 59,000 distinct CDR3 sequences, with around 11% seen only once. The ten largest clones capture less than 4.5% of the sample.

The CDR3 contains 12 residues, cysteine and phenylalanine counted. Kept here is only the CDR3 DNA, which spans 36 bases and is read in frame from base 1. For CDR1 and CDR2, the germline V gene lists MDHEN and SYDVKM. V gives up 7 bases and J gives up 8 bases, and the segment between their germline ends measures 11 bases. The source of the sample is a study of early T cells in non-severe SARS-CoV-2 infection (dated by TCRdb to the early 2020s). Describing the broader study: Because TCR sequencing relied on bulk RNA taken from unsorted whole blood, pairing of alpha and beta chains was not possible. What the work shows at the level of the full study, not this receptor alone: VDJdb matching was skewed toward anti-spike CD8 responses and likely underestimated virus-specific expansions, missing private and CD4 specificities.

The rearrangement joined TRBV28 to TRBJ1-4; confidence is insufficient to name the D gene. The sequence was obtained from an adult who was a healthcare worker with PCR-confirmed SARS-CoV-2 infection or an uninfected control (not recorded which). The source material was whole blood. In nucleotide form, the sequence is TGTGCCAGCACCGCAAATCGGGAAAAACTGTTTTTT. The translation is CASTANREKLFF.